This T cell receptor beta chain was sequenced for a study of blood T cells in healthy people across ages. J was trimmed by 0 bases and V by 3 bases; bases with no gene match: 11. Germline V gene sequence: CDR1 DFQATT, CDR2 SNEGSKA (reference sequence). The CDR3 is 17 amino acids. Each donor was a healthy Caucasian individual from Russia, aged 6 to 90. A second PCR of 7 to 11 cycles used a sample-barcoded 5' primer and a J-beta primer mix. Each CDR3 protein is one row after TCRdb ran MiXCR on the 5' RACE reads. Of 750,000 to 1,000,000 distinct CDR3 sequences in the sample, almost 30% were seen once. This sample was shared with a second study, whose subject was T cells of mothers and their children. That report notes: Sequencing returned over 8 million TCR beta CDR3 reads per mother and several million per child. Whether related or unrelated, pairs show similar shaping of TCR recombination output by thymic selection.

The chain joins TRBV20-1 to TRBJ2-7; 10 bases agree with TRBD1. Input material: blood. The TCR was taken from a woman aged 35 to 49 in good health. CDR3 in amino acids: CSARGPQGQGSSYEQYF. Here the CDR3 DNA reads TGCAGTGCTAGGGGTCCCCAGGGACAGGGGAGCTCCTACGAGCAGTACTTC.